Sequencing of this T cell receptor (beta chain) was carried out in a study of blood T cell repertoires in COVID-19. Study-level information: Researchers got acute and convalescent COVID-19 samples from the United States, Italy and Spain.

The germline gives CDR1 SGHRS, CDR2 YFSETQ. V gave up 7 bases and J gave up 5 bases; unmatched junction bases: 9. The CDR3 loop spans 14 amino acids. This clone is a singleton in its sample. In the authors' workflow: Estimation of nucleated cell counts was performed using reference gene primer amplification. This table comes from immunoSEQ multiplex PCR, and its TCRdb copy is limited to in-frame clones, with some not included. D and trimming come from the DNA, and the V and J calls and clone size come from that table. Counted here are 370,000 or so clones, more than 70% occurring once; the ten biggest clones make up 1.3%. Cohort placement rested on clinical history that participants reported themselves. Recovered status in Cohort 3 required two negative PCRs, clearance, or symptom resolution.

The specimen sequenced was PBMCs or T cells enriched from blood (not recorded which). This clonotype was obtained from a man aged 25-45 years who had recovered from COVID-19. V and J are TRBV5-1 and TRBJ1-1; 9 nucleotides line up with TRBD1. The DNA for the CDR3 is TGCGCCAGCGGTACAGGGGGCATCGGGACTGAAGCTTTCTTT. This translates into CASGTGGIGTEAFF.